This T cell receptor (beta chain) was observed in a study of blood T cell repertoires in COVID-19. About the study: Samples representing acute and convalescent COVID-19 were sourced from the United States, Italy and Spain. The analysed material was cDNA or gDNA that came from T cells, B-cell-depleted T cells, or PBMCs.

In its sample, this clone was seen once. Authors' methods: Amplifying reference gene primers gave estimates of nucleated cell counts. The table came from immunoSEQ multiplex PCR; TCRdb's copy has only in-frame clones and leaves some out. V and J calls and clone size are given by that table; D and trimming were obtained from the DNA. This table holds around 350,000 clones, around 84% found once. The germline CDR1 and CDR2 sequences are SNHLY and FYNNEI. The ends lost 3 bases at V and 5 bases at J; junction bases unmatched: 8. The CDR3 length is 15 residues. The source material was peripheral blood. This chain joins TRBV2 and TRBJ2-7; 9 positions agree with TRBD2. This TCR was recovered from a human donor in a cohort sampled during active COVID-19. The CDR3 region is CASSEWVAGAHEQYF. The CDR3 region has the DNA TGTGCCAGCAGTGAGTGGGTAGCGGGAGCCCACGAGCAGTACTTC.